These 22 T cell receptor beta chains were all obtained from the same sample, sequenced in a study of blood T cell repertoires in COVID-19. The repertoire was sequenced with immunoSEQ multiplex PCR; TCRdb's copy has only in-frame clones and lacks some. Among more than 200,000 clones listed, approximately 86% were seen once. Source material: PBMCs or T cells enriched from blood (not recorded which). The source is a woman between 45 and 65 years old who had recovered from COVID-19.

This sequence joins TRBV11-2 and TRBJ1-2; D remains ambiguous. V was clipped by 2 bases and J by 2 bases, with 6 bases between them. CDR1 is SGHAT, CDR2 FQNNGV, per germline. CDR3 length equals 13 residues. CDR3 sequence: CASSLTVNYGYTF. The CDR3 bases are TGTGCCAGCAGCTTAACAGTCAACTATGGCTACACCTTC. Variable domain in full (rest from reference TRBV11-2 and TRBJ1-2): EAGVAQSPRYKIIEKRQSVAFWCNPISGHATLYWYQQILGQGPKLLIQFQNNGVVDDSQLPKDRFSAERLKGVDSTLKIQPAKLEDSAVYLCASSLTVNYGYTFGSGTRLTVV.

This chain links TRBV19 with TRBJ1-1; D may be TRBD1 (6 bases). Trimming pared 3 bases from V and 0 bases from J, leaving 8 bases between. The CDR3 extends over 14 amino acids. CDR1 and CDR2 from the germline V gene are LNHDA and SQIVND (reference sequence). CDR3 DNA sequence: TGTGCCAGTAGTATGGGACAATTGAACACTGAAGCTTTCTTT. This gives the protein CASSMGQLNTEAFF.

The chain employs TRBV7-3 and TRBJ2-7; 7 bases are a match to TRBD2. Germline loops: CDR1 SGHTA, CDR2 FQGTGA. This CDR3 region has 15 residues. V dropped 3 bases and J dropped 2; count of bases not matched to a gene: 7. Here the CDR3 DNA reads TGTGCCAGCAGCTTGATGGCGGGAGAGCCCTACGAGCAGTACTTC. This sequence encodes CASSLMAGEPYEQYF.

The CDR3 coding sequence is TGCGCCAGCAGCTTGGAACTAGCGGGAGCTCAGCAGTACTTC. Its translation: CASSLELAGAQQYF. The chain uses TRBV5-1 and TRBJ2-7; 11 bases agree with TRBD2. The CDR3 totals 14 residues. Germline V gene data show CDR1 as SGHRS and CDR2 as YFSETQ. V gave up 0 bases and J gave up 8 bases; unmatched junction bases: 4.

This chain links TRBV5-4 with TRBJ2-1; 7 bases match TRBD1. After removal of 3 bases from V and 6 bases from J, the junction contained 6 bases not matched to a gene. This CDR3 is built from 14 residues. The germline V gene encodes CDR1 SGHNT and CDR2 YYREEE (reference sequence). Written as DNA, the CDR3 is TGTGCCAGCAGCTCTGTTGGGGACAGCAATGAGCAGTTCTTC. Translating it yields CASSSVGDSNEQFF. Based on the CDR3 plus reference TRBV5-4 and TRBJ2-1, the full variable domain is ETGVTQSPTHLIKTRGQQVTLRCSSQSGHNTVSWYQQALGQGPQFIFQYYREEENGRGNFPPRFSGLQFPNYSSELNVNALELDDSALYLCASSSVGDSNEQFFGPGTRLTVL.

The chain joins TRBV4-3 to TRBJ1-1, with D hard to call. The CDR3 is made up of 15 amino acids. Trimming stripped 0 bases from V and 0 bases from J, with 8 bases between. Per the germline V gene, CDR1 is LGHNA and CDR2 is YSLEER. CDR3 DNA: TGCGCCAGCAGCCAAGATCACGGGATGAACACTGAAGCTTTCTTT. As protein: CASSQDHGMNTEAFF.

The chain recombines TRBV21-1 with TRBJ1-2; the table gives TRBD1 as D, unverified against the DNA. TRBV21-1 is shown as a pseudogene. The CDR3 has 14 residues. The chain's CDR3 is CASLRDSKGYGYTF. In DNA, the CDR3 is TGTGCCAGCTTGAGGGACAGCAAGGGGTATGGCTACACCTTC.

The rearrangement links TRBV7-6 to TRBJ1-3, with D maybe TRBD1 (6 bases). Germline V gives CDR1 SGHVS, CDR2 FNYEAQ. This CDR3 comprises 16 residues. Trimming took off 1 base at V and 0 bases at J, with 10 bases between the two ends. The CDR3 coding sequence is TGTGCCAGCAGCTTAGAAGGGACAAACTCTGGAAACACCATATATTTT. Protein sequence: CASSLEGTNSGNTIYF.

The CDR3 region has the DNA TGTGCTAGTGGTTTGGTATTAGACAGCCCTGGAAACACCATATATTTT. It is translated as CASGLVLDSPGNTIYF. This rearrangement joins TRBV12-5 to TRBJ1-3, with TRBD1 as a possible D gene (5 bases). Germline V gives CDR1 LGHNT, CDR2 FRNRAP. This CDR3 spans 16 amino acids. V dropped 0 bases and J dropped 2 bases, with 11 bases sitting between them.

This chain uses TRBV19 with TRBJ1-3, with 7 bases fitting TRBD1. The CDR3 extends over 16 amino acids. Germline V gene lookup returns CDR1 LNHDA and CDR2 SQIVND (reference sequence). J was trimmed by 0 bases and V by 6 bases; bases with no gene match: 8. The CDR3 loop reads CASSPSTGNSGNTIYF. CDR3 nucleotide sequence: TGTGCCAGTAGCCCATCGACAGGGAACTCTGGAAACACCATATATTTT.

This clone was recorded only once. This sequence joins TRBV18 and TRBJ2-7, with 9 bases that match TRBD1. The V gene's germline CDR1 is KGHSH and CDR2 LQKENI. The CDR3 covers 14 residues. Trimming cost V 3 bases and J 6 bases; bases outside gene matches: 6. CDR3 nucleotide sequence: TGTGCCAGCTCACCCCGGGACAGGGATGGCGAGCAGTACTTC. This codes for CASSPRDRDGEQYF. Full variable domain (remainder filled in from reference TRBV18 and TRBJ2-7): NAGVMQNPRHLVRRRGQEARLRCSPMKGHSHVYWYRQLPEEGLKFMVYLQKENIIDESGMPKERFSAEFPKEGPSILRIQQVVRGDSAAYFCASSPRDRDGEQYFGPGTRLTVT.

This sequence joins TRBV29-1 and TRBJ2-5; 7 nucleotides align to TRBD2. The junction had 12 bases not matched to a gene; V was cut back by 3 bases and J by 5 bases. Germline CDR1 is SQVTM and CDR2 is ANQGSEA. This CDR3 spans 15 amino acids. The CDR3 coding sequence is TGCAGCGTTGAGGGCGGGAGAGGGGCGTTGGAGACCCAGTACTTC. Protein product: CSVEGGRGALETQYF.

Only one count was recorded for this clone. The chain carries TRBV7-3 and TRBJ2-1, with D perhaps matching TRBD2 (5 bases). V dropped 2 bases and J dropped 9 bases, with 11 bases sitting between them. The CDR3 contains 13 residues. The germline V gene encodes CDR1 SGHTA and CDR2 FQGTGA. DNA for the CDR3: TGTGCCAGCAGCTTAGGTTCCGGAGGTGAGCAGTTCTTC. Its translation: CASSLGSGGEQFF. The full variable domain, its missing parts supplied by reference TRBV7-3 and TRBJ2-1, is GAGVSQTPSNKVTEKGKYVELRCDPISGHTALYWYRQSLGQGPEFLIYFQGTGAADDSGLPNDRFFAVRPEGSVSTLKIQRTERGDSAVYLCASSLGSGGEQFFGPGTRLTVL.

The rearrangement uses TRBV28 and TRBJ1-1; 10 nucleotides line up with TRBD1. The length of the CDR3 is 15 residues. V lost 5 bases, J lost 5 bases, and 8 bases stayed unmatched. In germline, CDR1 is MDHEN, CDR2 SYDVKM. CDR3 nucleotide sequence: TGTGCCAGCAGTAAGACAGGGGGCTGGGTTACTGAAGCTTTCTTT. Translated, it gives CASSKTGGWVTEAFF.

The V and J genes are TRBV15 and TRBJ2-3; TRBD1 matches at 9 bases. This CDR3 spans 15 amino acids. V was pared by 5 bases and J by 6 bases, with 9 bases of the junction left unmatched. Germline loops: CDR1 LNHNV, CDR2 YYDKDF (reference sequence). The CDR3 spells CATSVRDRVSDTQYF. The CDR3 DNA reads TGTGCCACCAGCGTCCGGGACAGGGTCTCGGATACGCAGTATTTT. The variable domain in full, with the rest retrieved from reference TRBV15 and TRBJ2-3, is DAMVIQNPRYQVTQFGKPVTLSCSQTLNHNVMYWYQQKSSQAPKLLFHYYDKDFNNEADTPDNFQSRRPNTSFCFLDIRSPGLGDTAMYLCATSVRDRVSDTQYFGPGTRLTVL.

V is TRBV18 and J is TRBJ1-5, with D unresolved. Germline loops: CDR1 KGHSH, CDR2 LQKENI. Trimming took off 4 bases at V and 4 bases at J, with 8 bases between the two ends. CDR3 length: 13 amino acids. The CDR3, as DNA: TGTGCCAGCTCACGACTCATTAATCAGCCCCAGCATTTT. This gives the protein CASSRLINQPQHF. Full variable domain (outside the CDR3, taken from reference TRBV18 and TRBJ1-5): NAGVMQNPRHLVRRRGQEARLRCSPMKGHSHVYWYRQLPEEGLKFMVYLQKENIIDESGMPKERFSAEFPKEGPSILRIQQVVRGDSAAYFCASSRLINQPQHFGDGTRLSIL.

Here the CDR3 reads CAPDARASTDTQYF. The CDR3 bases are TGTGCCCCCGACGCGCGGGCAAGCACAGATACGCAGTATTTT. The rearrangement joins TRBV7-3 to TRBJ2-3, with D tentatively TRBD2 (5 bases). V dropped 11 bases and J dropped 0 bases, with 15 bases sitting between them. The CDR3 sequence is 14 residues long. Germline values: CDR1 SGHTA, CDR2 FQGTGA.

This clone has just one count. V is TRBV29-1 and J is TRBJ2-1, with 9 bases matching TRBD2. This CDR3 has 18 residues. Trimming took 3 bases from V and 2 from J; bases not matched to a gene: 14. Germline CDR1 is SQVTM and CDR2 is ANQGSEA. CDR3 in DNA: TGCAGCGTTGACACCGGGACTAGCTATGATCCGACCTACAATGAGCAGTTCTTC. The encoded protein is CSVDTGTSYDPTYNEQFF.

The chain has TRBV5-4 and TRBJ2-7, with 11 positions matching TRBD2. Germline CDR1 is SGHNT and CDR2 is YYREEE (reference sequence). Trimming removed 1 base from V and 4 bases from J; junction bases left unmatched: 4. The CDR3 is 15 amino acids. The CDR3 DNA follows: TGTGCCAGCAGCTTGAGGTCTAGCGGGGGGTACGAGCAGTACTTC. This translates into CASSLRSSGGYEQYF.

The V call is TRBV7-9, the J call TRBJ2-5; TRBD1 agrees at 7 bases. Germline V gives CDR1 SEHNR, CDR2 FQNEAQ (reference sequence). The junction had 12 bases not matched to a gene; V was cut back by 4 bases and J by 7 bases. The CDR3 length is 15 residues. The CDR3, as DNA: TGTGCCAGCAGCTCCCTCAGGACAGGTGACTTGACCCAGTACTTC. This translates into CASSSLRTGDLTQYF.

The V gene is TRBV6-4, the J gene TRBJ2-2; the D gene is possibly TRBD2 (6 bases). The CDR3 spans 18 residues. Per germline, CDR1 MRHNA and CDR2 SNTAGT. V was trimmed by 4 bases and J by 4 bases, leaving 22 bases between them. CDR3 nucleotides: TGTGCCAGCAGTGGCATCGCTGGGGGGAGAGGGTTCACCGGGGAGCTGTTTTTT. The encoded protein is CASSGIAGGRGFTGELFF.

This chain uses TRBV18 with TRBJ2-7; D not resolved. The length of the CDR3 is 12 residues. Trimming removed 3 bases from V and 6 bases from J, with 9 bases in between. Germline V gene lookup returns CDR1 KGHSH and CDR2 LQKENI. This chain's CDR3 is CASSPQPGEQYF. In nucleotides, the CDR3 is TGTGCCAGCTCACCCCAGCCGGGCGAGCAGTACTTC.